Listed below are T cell receptor beta chains from one sample, sequenced in a study of T cells in Graves' hyperthyroidism and ophthalmopathy. Each CDR3 protein gets one entry after TCRdb re-called the multiplex PCR reads with MiXCR. This table holds almost 600,000 distinct CDR3 sequences, around 45% found once. The sample taken for sequencing was peripheral blood or thyroid tissue (not recorded which). Source of these receptors: a woman under 30 with Graves' hyperthyroidism. The CDR3 runs from the conserved cysteine through the conserved F or W. Fields, in order: V gene, J gene, D gene, clone size, CDR3 DNA, CDR3 protein. A D gene is named only where the DNA matches it firmly. Size tells how often a clone was seen (once, few, many) or the class of an expanded clone, and some rows leave it out.

v_gene: TRBV20-1; j_gene: TRBJ2-5; d_gene: TRBD1; abundance: -; CDR3nt: TGCAGTGCTAGTATAGGGACAGAAAAAGAGACCCAGTACTTC; CDR3aa: CSASIGTEKETQYF
v_gene: TRBV2; j_gene: TRBJ2-1; d_gene: -; abundance: many; CDR3nt: TGTGCCAGCAGTGAAGGGCCTAGCCAGTTCTTC; CDR3aa: CASSEGPSQFF
v_gene: TRBV7-3; j_gene: TRBJ1-2; d_gene: -; abundance: many; CDR3nt: TGTGCCAGTGGAAGCAGTCAATTCTATGGCTACACCTTC; CDR3aa: CASGSSQFYGYTF
v_gene: TRBV2; j_gene: TRBJ1-6; d_gene: TRBD1; abundance: -; CDR3nt: TGTGCCAGCAGACCACGACAGGGGGGATCCCCCCTCCACTTT; CDR3aa: CASRPRQGGSPLHF
v_gene: TRBV7-2; j_gene: TRBJ2-7; d_gene: TRBD1; abundance: few; CDR3nt: TGTGCCAGCAGCTACACAGGGGACAGCTCCTACGAGCAGTACTTC; CDR3aa: CASSYTGDSSYEQYF
v_gene: TRBV5-8; j_gene: TRBJ2-5; d_gene: TRBD2; abundance: many; CDR3nt: TGTGCCAGCAGCCCCAAGAGGACTAGCGGGGTTGAAGAGACCCAGTACTTC; CDR3aa: CASSPKRTSGVEETQYF
v_gene: TRBV20-1; j_gene: TRBJ1-6; d_gene: TRBD1; abundance: -; CDR3nt: TGCAGTGCTAGCCGACCCTACAGGGGAGGTTTTCAGCCCCTCCACTTT; CDR3aa: CSASRPYRGGFQPLHF
v_gene: TRBV12-3/TRBV12-4; j_gene: TRBJ2-7; d_gene: TRBD2; abundance: few; CDR3nt: TGTGCCAGCAGTTCATATAGCGGGAGAGAGCAGTACTTC; CDR3aa: CASSSYSGREQYF
v_gene: TRBV2; j_gene: TRBJ2-6; d_gene: -; abundance: -; CDR3nt: TGTGCCAGCAGCCGCGGAGCCTTTCACAGGGCGGTCACTGGGGCCAACGTCCTGACTTTC; CDR3aa: CASSRGAFHRAVTGANVLTF
v_gene: TRBV24-1; j_gene: TRBJ2-7; d_gene: -; abundance: many; CDR3nt: TGTGCCACCAGTGAGGGACCAACCTACGAGCAGTACTTC; CDR3aa: CATSEGPTYEQYF
v_gene: TRBV6-5; j_gene: TRBJ1-6; d_gene: -; abundance: many; CDR3nt: TGTGCCAGCAGTTACGCCGACAGTAATTCACCCCTCCACTTT; CDR3aa: CASSYADSNSPLHF
v_gene: TRBV7-8; j_gene: TRBJ2-7; d_gene: TRBD2; abundance: few; CDR3nt: TGTGCCAGCAGCCTAGCGGGGGTAGGGGGCCTCTCCTACGAGCAGTACTTC; CDR3aa: CASSLAGVGGLSYEQYF
v_gene: TRBV7-9; j_gene: TRBJ2-7; d_gene: -; abundance: -; CDR3nt: TGTGCCAGCAGCTATAGCGGTGGATACTACGAGCAGTACTTC; CDR3aa: CASSYSGGYYEQYF
v_gene: TRBV7-3; j_gene: TRBJ2-5; d_gene: TRBD2; abundance: -; CDR3nt: TGTGCCAGCAGCTTAGTGCTAGCGGGAGGAAGGGAGACCCAGTACTTC; CDR3aa: CASSLVLAGGRETQYF
v_gene: TRBV6-2/TRBV6-3; j_gene: TRBJ2-5; d_gene: -; abundance: many; CDR3nt: TGTGCCAGCAGGGGTTCGTTGGGTCAAGAGACCCAGTACTTC; CDR3aa: CASRGSLGQETQYF
v_gene: TRBV28; j_gene: TRBJ2-5; d_gene: -; abundance: many; CDR3nt: TGTGCCAGCAGTGGATTCCAAGAGACCCAGTACTTC; CDR3aa: CASSGFQETQYF
v_gene: TRBV7-2; j_gene: TRBJ2-3; d_gene: TRBD2; abundance: many; CDR3nt: TGTGCCAGCAGCTTAGGCCTAGCGGGAACAGATACGCAGTATTTT; CDR3aa: CASSLGLAGTDTQYF
v_gene: TRBV20-1; j_gene: TRBJ2-7; d_gene: -; abundance: many; CDR3nt: TGCAGTGCTAGTGGCCAGGGTTTCTCCTACGAGCAGTACTTC; CDR3aa: CSASGQGFSYEQYF
v_gene: TRBV6-2/TRBV6-3; j_gene: TRBJ2-2; d_gene: -; abundance: -; CDR3nt: TGTGCCATCAGTTCCTCGTCCGGGGCTACTAACACCGGGGAGCTGTTTTTT; CDR3aa: CAISSSSGATNTGELFF
v_gene: TRBV12-3/TRBV12-4; j_gene: TRBJ2-7; d_gene: -; abundance: -; CDR3nt: TGTGCCAGCAGTTCCTCAGACTACGCCGAGCAGTACTTC; CDR3aa: CASSSSDYAEQYF
v_gene: TRBV7-2; j_gene: TRBJ2-7; d_gene: -; abundance: many; CDR3nt: TGTGCCAGCAGCTTAGACAGAAACTACGAGCAGTACTTC; CDR3aa: CASSLDRNYEQYF
v_gene: TRBV7-9; j_gene: TRBJ2-5; d_gene: TRBD2; abundance: many; CDR3nt: TGTGCCAGCAGCCCCATCTGGACTAGCGGGGCCCAGGGGACCCAGTACTTC; CDR3aa: CASSPIWTSGAQGTQYF
v_gene: TRBV11-2; j_gene: TRBJ2-6; d_gene: -; abundance: few; CDR3nt: TGTGCCAGCAGCTTATACAGGGATGGGGCCAACGTCCTGACTTTC; CDR3aa: CASSLYRDGANVLTF
v_gene: TRBV2; j_gene: TRBJ1-1; d_gene: -; abundance: -; CDR3nt: TGTGCCAGCAGTGAAGCTAGGCAGGGGACTGAAGCTTTCTTT; CDR3aa: CASSEARQGTEAFF
v_gene: TRBV2; j_gene: TRBJ2-1; d_gene: -; abundance: few; CDR3nt: TGTGCCAGCACCGACTGGAACAATGAGCAGTTCTTC; CDR3aa: CASTDWNNEQFF
v_gene: TRBV6-5; j_gene: TRBJ2-7; d_gene: TRBD2; abundance: many; CDR3nt: TGTGCCAGCTGGCCTCCGGGACATCCGGGAGGGCCTCACTTC; CDR3aa: CASWPPGHPGGPHF
v_gene: TRBV19; j_gene: TRBJ2-2; d_gene: -; abundance: many; CDR3nt: TGTGCCAGTAGTATCGTTCGGACCACCGGGGAGCTGTTTTTT; CDR3aa: CASSIVRTTGELFF
v_gene: TRBV7-2; j_gene: TRBJ1-5; d_gene: TRBD1; abundance: -; CDR3nt: TGTGCCAGCCGCTCCCAGGGGGACAGGGGCTATCAGCCCCAGCATTTT; CDR3aa: CASRSQGDRGYQPQHF
v_gene: TRBV27; j_gene: TRBJ1-1; d_gene: TRBD1; abundance: -; CDR3nt: TGTGCCAGCAGTTCAATAAGGACAGGCAAAGCTTTCTTT; CDR3aa: CASSSIRTGKAFF
v_gene: TRBV9; j_gene: TRBJ2-7; d_gene: TRBD1; abundance: -; CDR3nt: TGTGCCAGCACCGTGACCGGACAGGGTTACGAGCAGTACTTC; CDR3aa: CASTVTGQGYEQYF
v_gene: TRBV29-1; j_gene: TRBJ2-3; d_gene: -; abundance: many; CDR3nt: TGCAGCGTTGAACAGGGATGGACAGATACGCAGTATTTT; CDR3aa: CSVEQGWTDTQYF
v_gene: TRBV19; j_gene: TRBJ1-5; d_gene: TRBD1; abundance: -; CDR3nt: TGTGCCAGTAGTATAGGACAGGGCGGTCAGCCCCAGCATTTT; CDR3aa: CASSIGQGGQPQHF
v_gene: TRBV19; j_gene: TRBJ2-5; d_gene: TRBD2; abundance: -; CDR3nt: TGTGCCAGTAGTCCGCGGGGGGGCCAAGAGACCCAGTACTTC; CDR3aa: CASSPRGGQETQYF
v_gene: TRBV7-9; j_gene: TRBJ2-7; d_gene: -; abundance: many; CDR3nt: TGTGCCAGCAGCCCACCCCCAGGGATTAGACACCATGTCTGGGGGGACGAGCAGTACTTC; CDR3aa: CASSPPPGIRHHVWGDEQYF
v_gene: TRBV29-1; j_gene: TRBJ1-2; d_gene: -; abundance: -; CDR3nt: TGCAGCGAACCTTCGGGAAGCTATGGCTACACCTTC; CDR3aa: CSEPSGSYGYTF
v_gene: TRBV7-2; j_gene: TRBJ2-5; d_gene: -; abundance: once; CDR3nt: TGTGCCAGCAGCTTAGAGGGGGACGCCTACGAGACCCAGTACTTC; CDR3aa: CASSLEGDAYETQYF
v_gene: TRBV6-6; j_gene: TRBJ1-2; d_gene: -; abundance: -; CDR3nt: TGTGCCAGCAGAATCAGAGGCTACACCTTC; CDR3aa: CASRIRGYTF
v_gene: TRBV6-5; j_gene: TRBJ1-5; d_gene: -; abundance: many; CDR3nt: TGTGCCAGCAGTTCTTTTGTCAGCAATCAGCCCCAGCATTTT; CDR3aa: CASSSFVSNQPQHF
v_gene: TRBV15; j_gene: TRBJ2-7; d_gene: TRBD2; abundance: few; CDR3nt: TGTGCCACCAGCAGCCCAGGCGGGACTAGCGGTTACGAGCAGTACTTC; CDR3aa: CATSSPGGTSGYEQYF
v_gene: TRBV7-3; j_gene: TRBJ1-5; d_gene: -; abundance: -; CDR3nt: TGTGCCAGCAGCTTAAACATTGGGACAACGAGCAATCAGCCCCAGCATTTT; CDR3aa: CASSLNIGTTSNQPQHF
v_gene: TRBV12-3/TRBV12-4; j_gene: TRBJ1-5; d_gene: TRBD1; abundance: many; CDR3nt: TGTGCCAGCAGAGCGGGACAGGGTTATAGCAATCAGCCCCAGCATTTT; CDR3aa: CASRAGQGYSNQPQHF
v_gene: TRBV4-1; j_gene: TRBJ2-5; d_gene: TRBD2; abundance: many; CDR3nt: TGCGCCAGCAGCCAAAGACTAGCGGGAGGCTATGAGGTGACCCAGTACTTC; CDR3aa: CASSQRLAGGYEVTQYF
v_gene: TRBV7-9; j_gene: TRBJ1-5; d_gene: -; abundance: many; CDR3nt: TGTGCCAGCAGCCCCGTATCCCCAGATCAGCCCCAGCATTTT; CDR3aa: CASSPVSPDQPQHF
v_gene: TRBV9; j_gene: TRBJ2-2; d_gene: TRBD1; abundance: -; CDR3nt: TGTGCCAGCAGCGTAGAGGGGGCGTTCACCGGGGAGCTGTTTTTT; CDR3aa: CASSVEGAFTGELFF
v_gene: TRBV5-1; j_gene: TRBJ2-1; d_gene: -; abundance: -; CDR3nt: TGCGCCAGCAGCTTTCTAAGCAATGAGCAGTTCTTC; CDR3aa: CASSFLSNEQFF
v_gene: TRBV10-3; j_gene: TRBJ1-3; d_gene: TRBD1; abundance: -; CDR3nt: TGTGCCATCAGTGCAGGGGGAGGAAACACCATATATTTT; CDR3aa: CAISAGGGNTIYF
v_gene: TRBV7-9; j_gene: TRBJ2-7; d_gene: -; abundance: once; CDR3nt: TGTGCCAGCAGCTTAAAGTTGGGCGGACGCTACGAGCAGTACTTC; CDR3aa: CASSLKLGGRYEQYF
v_gene: TRBV3-1; j_gene: TRBJ1-2; d_gene: -; abundance: -; CDR3nt: TGTGCCAGCAGCCAAGATTGGGGGGCTCATGGCTACACCTTC; CDR3aa: CASSQDWGAHGYTF
v_gene: TRBV29-1; j_gene: TRBJ2-6; d_gene: -; abundance: -; CDR3nt: TGCAGCTTGAGGGGGGAATCTGGGGCCAACGTCCTGACTTTC; CDR3aa: CSLRGESGANVLTF
v_gene: TRBV28; j_gene: TRBJ2-3; d_gene: -; abundance: -; CDR3nt: TGTGCCAGCTTCCCGGCCCGACCTGCGGATACGCAGTATTTT; CDR3aa: CASFPARPADTQYF
v_gene: TRBV19; j_gene: TRBJ1-1; d_gene: -; abundance: -; CDR3nt: TGTGCCAGTAGCACCGTGGGGACTTTCGCTGAAGCTTTCTTT; CDR3aa: CASSTVGTFAEAFF